This T cell receptor beta chain was observed in a study of T cell repertoires and HLA-DP antigens. Concerning this clone itself: What it binds is not known.

The CDR3 runs to 14 residues. Germline-derived CDR1 and CDR2 are SGHDT and YYEEEE. V was cut by 5 bases and J by 2 bases, with 11 bases left in between. Sequencing was performed with immunoSEQ multiplex PCR; in TCRdb, only in-frame clones are kept and a portion is missing. The sample contains about 120,000 clones, around 92% of which appear only once. The chain links TRBV5-6 to TRBJ1-5, with D uncertain. The specimen sequenced was CD4+ T cells from PBMCs. This receptor was identified in a woman between 18 and 30 years old in good health and CMV-seronegative. The CDR3 loop reads CASSAGLGNQPQHF. CDR3 coding DNA: TGTGCCAGCAGTGCCGGACTGGGCAATCAGCCCCAGCATTTT.